The clone carrying this T cell receptor (beta chain) has at least ten counts. Template material for amplifying TCR beta CDR3 regions consisted of RNA transcripts. TCR CDR3 regions were first amplified by RT-PCR with HTBI primers. TCRdb ran MiXCR on the multiplex PCR reads and lists one entry per CDR3 protein. Of hundreds of thousands of distinct CDR3 sequences listed, 13% to 15% are singletons. Germline V gene data show CDR1 as LGHNT and CDR2 as FRNRAP. CDR3 length: 17 residues. J lost 2 bases, V lost 5 bases, and 14 bases had no gene match. The data originate from a study of T cells in Graves' hyperthyroidism and ophthalmopathy. Not enrolled were patients with uncontrolled infection, other autoimmune disease, pregnancy or lactation.

Specimen: blood. The chain is built from TRBV12-5 and TRBJ1-1, with 7 bases matching TRBD1. This receptor was obtained from a woman between 50 and 59 years old with Graves' ophthalmopathy. CDR3 DNA sequence: TGTGCTAGTGGTCCCCACATCGGGAGAGGGGGCAACACTGAAGCTTTCTTT. Protein product: CASGPHIGRGGNTEAFF.